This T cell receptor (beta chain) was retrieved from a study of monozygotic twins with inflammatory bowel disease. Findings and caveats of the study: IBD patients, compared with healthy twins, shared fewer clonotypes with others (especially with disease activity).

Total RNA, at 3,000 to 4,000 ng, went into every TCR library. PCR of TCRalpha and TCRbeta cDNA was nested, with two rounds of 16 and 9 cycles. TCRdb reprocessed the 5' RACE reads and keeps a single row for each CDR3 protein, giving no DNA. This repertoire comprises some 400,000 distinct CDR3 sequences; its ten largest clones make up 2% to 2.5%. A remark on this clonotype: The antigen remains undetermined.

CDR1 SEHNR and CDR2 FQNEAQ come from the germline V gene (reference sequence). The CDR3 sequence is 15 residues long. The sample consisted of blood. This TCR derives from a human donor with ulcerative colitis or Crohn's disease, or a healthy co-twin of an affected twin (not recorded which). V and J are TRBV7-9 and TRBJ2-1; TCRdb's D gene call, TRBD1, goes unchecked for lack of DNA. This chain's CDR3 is CASSFPASSYNEQFF.